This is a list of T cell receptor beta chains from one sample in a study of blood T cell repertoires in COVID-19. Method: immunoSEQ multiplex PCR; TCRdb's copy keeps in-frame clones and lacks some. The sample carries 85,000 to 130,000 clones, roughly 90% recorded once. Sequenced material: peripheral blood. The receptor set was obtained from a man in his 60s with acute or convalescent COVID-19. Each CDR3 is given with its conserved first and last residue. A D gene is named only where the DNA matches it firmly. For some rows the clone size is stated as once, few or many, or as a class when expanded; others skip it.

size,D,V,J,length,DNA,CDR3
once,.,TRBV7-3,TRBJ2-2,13,TGTGCCAGCAGCTTACTAGCCCCCGGGGAGCTGTTTTTT,CASSLLAPGELFF
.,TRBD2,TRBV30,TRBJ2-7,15,TGTGCCTGGGTGGGAAAGGAGCGGGACTCCTACGAGCAGTACTTC,CAWVGKERDSYEQYF
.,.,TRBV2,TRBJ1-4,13,TGTGCCAGCAGCCCGACGAGGCATGAAAAACTGTTTTTT,CASSPTRHEKLFF
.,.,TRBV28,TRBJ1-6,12,TGTGCCAGCAGTCTCAGGGTTAGGGCCCTCCACTTT,CASSLRVRALHF
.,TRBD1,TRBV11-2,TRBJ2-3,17,TGTGCCAGCAGCTTACGTGAGACAGGGGCTAGCACAGATACGCAGTATTTT,CASSLRETGASTDTQYF
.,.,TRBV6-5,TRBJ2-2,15,TGTGCCAGCAGATCCAGGGGATTGGGCACCGGGGAGCTGTTTTTT,CASRSRGLGTGELFF
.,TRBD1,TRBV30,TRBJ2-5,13,TGTGCCTGGAGTGTACAGGACAGGGGGCCCCAGTACTTC,CAWSVQDRGPQYF
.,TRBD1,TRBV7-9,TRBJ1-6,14,TGTGCCAGCACCGGGACAGGCGATAATTCACCCCTCCACTTT,CASTGTGDNSPLHF
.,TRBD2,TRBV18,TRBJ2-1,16,TGTGCCAGCTCACCTTCGACTAGCCCTCAATACAATGAGCAGTTCTTC,CASSPSTSPQYNEQFF
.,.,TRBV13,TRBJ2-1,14,TGTGCCAGCAGCCCTTTCGGGCGGGACCATGAGCAGTTCTTC,CASSPFGRDHEQFF
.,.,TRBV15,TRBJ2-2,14,TGTGCCACCAGCAGAGATCGAGGCACCGGGGAGCTGTTTTTT,CATSRDRGTGELFF
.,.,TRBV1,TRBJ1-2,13,TGCACCAGCAGCCTGGGACAGGGGCGAGGCTACACCTTC,CTSSLGQGRGYTF
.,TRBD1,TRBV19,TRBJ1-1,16,TGTGCCAGTAGTATAGGGACAGGGGGCGGAGGCACTGAAGCTTTCTTT,CASSIGTGGGGTEAFF
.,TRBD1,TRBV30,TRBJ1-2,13,TGTGCCTGGAGTGTAGCTACAGGGGTCTACTACACCTTC,CAWSVATGVYYTF
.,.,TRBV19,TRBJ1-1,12,TGTGCCAGTACAGGGCGGAACACTGAAGCTTTCTTT,CASTGRNTEAFF
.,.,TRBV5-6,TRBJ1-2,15,TGTGCCAGCAGCGTCGCGGGGCCCTCCGGGGGGGGCTACACCTTC,CASSVAGPSGGGYTF
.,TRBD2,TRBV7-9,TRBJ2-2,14,TGTGCCAGCAGCTACGGACTAGCTGCCGGGGAGCTGTTTTTT,CASSYGLAAGELFF
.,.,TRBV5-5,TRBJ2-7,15,TGTGCCAGCAGCTTGTCAGGATCGAGCTCCTACGAGCAGTACTTC,CASSLSGSSSYEQYF
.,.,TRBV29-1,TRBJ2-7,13,TGCAGCGTTCCAGGAATTGGGTCCTACGAGCAGTACTTC,CSVPGIGSYEQYF
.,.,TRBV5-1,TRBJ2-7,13,TGCGCCAGCAGCTTTTCCGGGACTCAAGAGCAGTACTTC,CASSFSGTQEQYF
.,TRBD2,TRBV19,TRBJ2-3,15,TGTGCCAGTAGTATAACAGCGGGAAGCACAGATACGCAGTATTTT,CASSITAGSTDTQYF
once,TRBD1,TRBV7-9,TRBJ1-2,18,TGTGCCAGCAGCTTAGGCGGACAGGGGGTGGAGGGTAACTATGGCTACACCTTC,CASSLGGQGVEGNYGYTF
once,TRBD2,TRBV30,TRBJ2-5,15,TGTGCCTGGAGTTGGGGTAGCGGGAGTTTCGAGACCCAGTACTTC,CAWSWGSGSFETQYF
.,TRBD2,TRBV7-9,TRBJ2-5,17,TGTGCCAGCACCTCGGGGTCGAGACTAGCGGGGCAAGAGACCCAGTACTTC,CASTSGSRLAGQETQYF
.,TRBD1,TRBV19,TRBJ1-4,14,TGTGCCAGTAGTGCCCGGGACAGGGATGAAAAACTGTTTTTT,CASSARDRDEKLFF
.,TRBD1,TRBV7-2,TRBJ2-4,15,TGTGCCAGCAGCAGACAGGGGAATGTCAAAAACATTCAGTACTTC,CASSRQGNVKNIQYF
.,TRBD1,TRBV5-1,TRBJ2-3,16,TGCGCCAGCAGCGACGGACAGGGGATCCTCACAGATACGCAGTATTTT,CASSDGQGILTDTQYF
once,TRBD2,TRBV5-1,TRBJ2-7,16,TGCGCCAGCAGCTTGGGGCCCTCGGCGGGAGCCGGCGAGCAGTACTTC,CASSLGPSAGAGEQYF
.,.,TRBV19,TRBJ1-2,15,TGTGCCAGTAGGCCACAGGGTCGGGCGGACTATGGCTACACCTTC,CASRPQGRADYGYTF
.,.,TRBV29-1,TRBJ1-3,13,TGCAGCGTTACTAAGAGCTCTGGAAACACCATATATTTT,CSVTKSSGNTIYF
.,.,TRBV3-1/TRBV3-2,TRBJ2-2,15,TGTGCCAGCAGCCAAGATCTCAGTCACACCGGGGAGCTGTTTTTT,CASSQDLSHTGELFF
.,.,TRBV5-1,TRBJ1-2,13,TGCGCCAGCAGCTTGGGGCACGGCGGGAGCTACACCTTC,CASSLGHGGSYTF
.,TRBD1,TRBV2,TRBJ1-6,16,TGTGCCAGCCCAGGGGGTCCTAGCTCCTATAATTCACCCCTCCACTTT,CASPGGPSSYNSPLHF
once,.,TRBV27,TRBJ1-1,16,TGTGCCAGCAGTTTACGAGGCCCAACAGGGAGCACTGAAGCTTTCTTT,CASSLRGPTGSTEAFF
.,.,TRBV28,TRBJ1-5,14,TGTGCCAGCAGTTTGACAGGTGTCAATCAGCCCCAGCATTTT,CASSLTGVNQPQHF
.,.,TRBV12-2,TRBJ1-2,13,TGTGCAAGTCGCTGGCAGGTTCTCTATGGCTACACCTTC,CASRWQVLYGYTF
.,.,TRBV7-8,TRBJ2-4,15,TGTGCCAGCAGCTTAGCGCCTGCCAGTCGGGGCATTCAGTACTTC,CASSLAPASRGIQYF
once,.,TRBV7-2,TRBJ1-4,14,TGTGCCAGCAGCTACTTCGGACTGAATGAAAAACTGTTTTTT,CASSYFGLNEKLFF
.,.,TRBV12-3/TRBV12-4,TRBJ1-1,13,TGTGCCAGCACTCGGGCCCGAGGGACTGAAGCTTTCTTT,CASTRARGTEAFF
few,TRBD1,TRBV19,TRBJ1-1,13,TGTGCCAGTAGTATGGACAGGGACACTGAAGCTTTCTTT,CASSMDRDTEAFF
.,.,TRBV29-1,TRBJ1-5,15,TGCAGCGTTGTGGCCGGGCCAGGGGCTAATCAGCCCCAGCATTTT,CSVVAGPGANQPQHF
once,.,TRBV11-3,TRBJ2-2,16,TGTGCCAGCAGCCGATTCTCAGGGGAAGTAACCGGGGAGCTGTTTTTT,CASSRFSGEVTGELFF
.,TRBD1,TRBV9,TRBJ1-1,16,TGTGCCAGCAGCCCCCGGACAGGGAGAACGAACACTGAAGCTTTCTTT,CASSPRTGRTNTEAFF
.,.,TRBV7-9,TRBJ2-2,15,TGTGCCAGCAGCTTCAGACAGCCCAACACCGGGGAGCTGTTTTTT,CASSFRQPNTGELFF
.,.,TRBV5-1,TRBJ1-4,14,TGCGCCAGCAGCTTGGACAGGCCGAGGGAAAAACTGTTTTTT,CASSLDRPREKLFF
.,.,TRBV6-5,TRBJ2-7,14,TGTGCCAGCAGTTACAGACGGGAAAGCTACGAGCAGTACTTC,CASSYRRESYEQYF